The rows below give T cell receptor beta chains drawn from one sample of a study of cytomegalovirus exposure and HLA in healthy donors. The table came from immunoSEQ multiplex PCR; TCRdb's copy has only in-frame clones and leaves some out. Of about 200,000 clones detected, roughly 13% appear once; the ten largest clones hold about 8%. Sequenced: PBMCs. Every receptor here comes from a man in his fifties or sixties in good health and CMV-seropositive. Both conserved end residues are part of each CDR3. The order of the fields is V gene, clone size, J gene, CDR3 protein. Not every row has a clone size; where given, it reads once, few, many or a size class.

TRBV6-5	.	TRBJ1-3	CASRQPRNTIYF
TRBV15	.	TRBJ2-7	CATSREVRTYEQYF
TRBV19	.	TRBJ1-4	CASGDRGLESHF
TRBV11-3	.	TRBJ1-6	CASSLGGQINSPLHF
TRBV5-1	.	TRBJ2-3	CASSDRTGTDTQYF
TRBV5-4	.	TRBJ2-2	CASSLAPSGGNTGELFF
TRBV30	.	TRBJ1-6	CAWSVPGQLFSLHF
TRBV6-1	few	TRBJ1-2	CASSERTNYGYTF
TRBV10-3	.	TRBJ2-7	CAIREDRVPYEQYF
TRBV2	.	TRBJ2-5	CASSAGDRGRETQYF
TRBV2	few	TRBJ1-2	CASKNDRGSGYTF
TRBV19	few	TRBJ1-1	CASSMRSEAFF
TRBV28	few	TRBJ1-2	CASSPDYGYTF
TRBV11-1	.	TRBJ1-1	CASSYGQGGTEAFF
TRBV4-1	few	TRBJ1-1	CASSQANTEAFF
TRBV29-1	few	TRBJ1-2	CSASTGANYGYTF
TRBV27	.	TRBJ1-4	CASGSWRTNEKLFF
TRBV28	few	TRBJ1-5	CASSGEDRLSNQPQHF
TRBV19	.	TRBJ1-2	CASSIGDLNYGYTF
TRBV27	.	TRBJ2-1	CASSSGLAGVNEQFF
TRBV30	.	TRBJ1-4	CAWSVRGGDRGRKLFF
TRBV6-5	large	TRBJ2-7	CASSYFGSPYEQYF
TRBV6-1	few	TRBJ2-7	CATQGQQYF
TRBV5-6	few	TRBJ1-1	CASSFDQLNTEAFF
TRBV6-1	.	TRBJ2-5	CASSGTGRETQYF
TRBV28	.	TRBJ2-7	CASSFPDSGYEQYF
TRBV5-6	.	TRBJ2-3	CASSLGGLTDTQYF
TRBV10-3	.	TRBJ1-5	CAISVQGNQPQHF
TRBV28	few	TRBJ2-3	CASSPAGRTLSTDTQYF
TRBV19	few	TRBJ2-7	CASSIRSGGREQYF
TRBV6-1	few	TRBJ1-3	CASTRAPFSGNTIYF
TRBV27	few	TRBJ2-7	CASSSTGKGYPYEQYF
TRBV2	few	TRBJ1-2	CASRISDSYGYTF
TRBV5-6	.	TRBJ2-3	CASSLVGGGAWTQYF
TRBV18	few	TRBJ1-1	CASSPIGQGTEAFF
TRBV5-1	.	TRBJ2-2	CASSASGGAPGELFF
TRBV5-4	.	TRBJ2-4	CASSFPSGGVDIQYF
TRBV6-6	few	TRBJ2-1	CASRLAGVTNEQFF
TRBV9	few	TRBJ1-3	CASSVDEQEAGNTIYF
TRBV12-5	few	TRBJ1-1	CASGFTGRTGNTEAFF
TRBV27	few	TRBJ2-2	CASSLSGTGGLGELFF
TRBV28	.	TRBJ1-3	CASSLTGHPVGNTIYF
TRBV19	.	TRBJ2-3	CASSLLAGGPYTQYF
TRBV12-5	few	TRBJ1-1	CASGLGAIREAFF
TRBV7-6	.	TRBJ2-3	CASSLMGMGPDTQYF
TRBV4-3	few	TRBJ2-2	CASSHLSGTGQVWELFF
TRBV13	few	TRBJ1-1	CASSLYLRAMNTEAFF
TRBV27	few	TRBJ1-3	CASRRTGLQGNTIYF
TRBV9	few	TRBJ2-7	CASSVGAAGGYEQYF
TRBV7-9	.	TRBJ1-1	CASSPQRGALSTEAFF
TRBV19	few	TRBJ2-5	CASTLGQPGLAGETQYF
TRBV19	.	TRBJ1-5	CASSYSGTEQPQHF
TRBV7-2	.	TRBJ1-5	CASSPEGRAGGNQPQHF
TRBV6-5	.	TRBJ1-6	CASSYLQGSWSPLHF
TRBV2	.	TRBJ1-5	CASRYISNQPQHF
TRBV2	.	TRBJ1-1	CASLEGRAEAFF
TRBV30	few	TRBJ1-2	CAWKRGSNYGYTF